This section outlines one T cell receptor beta chain sequence together with its context. Its target is not known. The source of the sample is a study of long-term antiretroviral therapy in people with HIV. Study findings and constraints: Blood sampling spanned 2004 to 2017, possibly under older ART regimens.

The assay, immunoSEQ v3.0, was run at survey level. Sequencing was performed with immunoSEQ multiplex PCR; in TCRdb, only in-frame clones are kept and a portion is missing. The sample lists 24,000 or so clones, around 80% seen once, with approximately 4.8% in the top ten. This CDR3 is 14 amino acids long. Germline CDR1 is MDHEN and CDR2 is SYDVKM. The V end was cut by 3 bases, the J end by 4 bases, with 13 bases between. The receptor was derived from a young man with HIV. J is TRBJ2-7 and V is TRBV28; D assignment may be TRBD1 or TRBD2 (6 bases each). Specimen: unsorted PBMCs, collected 3 years after starting antiretroviral therapy. The DNA of the CDR3 is TGTGCCAGCAGTTTGGGGGGCACGCCTTACGAGCAGTACTTC. This codes for CASSLGGTPYEQYF.